Listed below are T cell receptor beta chains from one sample, sequenced in a study of shared clonotypes between healthy human individuals. Clones were read by immunoSEQ multiplex PCR, and TCRdb kept only the in-frame ones, dropping some. The sample yields about 2.1 million clones, 90% to 95% seen once. The specimen was naive CD8+ T cells from PBMCs. The source of these receptors is a young man in good health. Some clones in this sample may be carry-over from other donors' samples. Each CDR3 is given with its conserved first and last residue. A D gene is named only where the DNA matches it firmly. Where a row states a size, it is once, few, many or the class of an expanded clone; other rows omit it.

clone_size	v_call	d_call	j_call	cdr3_aa	cdr3_nt
-	TRBV19	TRBD2	TRBJ2-7	CASSIDTSGRANEQYF	TGTGCCAGTAGTATCGATACTAGCGGGAGGGCCAACGAGCAGTACTTC
-	TRBV10-3	TRBD2	TRBJ2-2	CAIYSGTSGKRTAGELFF	TGTGCCATCTATTCCGGGACTAGCGGGAAAAGGACCGCCGGGGAGCTGTTTTTT
-	TRBV28	TRBD2	TRBJ2-7	CASSLPPTSGSYEQYF	TGTGCCAGCAGTTTGCCCCCCACGAGCGGGAGCTACGAGCAGTACTTC
-	TRBV7-9	-	TRBJ2-2	CASSLTGNLAGELFF	TGTGCCAGCAGCTTAACGGGCAACCTCGCCGGGGAGCTGTTTTTT
-	TRBV9	-	TRBJ2-5	CASSASETQYF	TGTGCCAGCAGCGCCTCCGAGACCCAGTACTTC
-	TRBV6-1	TRBD1	TRBJ2-7	CASSEGTGSFYEQYF	TGTGCCAGCAGTGAGGGGACAGGGAGCTTCTACGAGCAGTACTTC
-	TRBV6-1	-	TRBJ2-7	CASSENWEYEQYF	TGTGCCAGCAGTGAAAATTGGGAATACGAGCAGTACTTC
-	TRBV13	TRBD1	TRBJ1-3	CASSPGTGTGNTIYF	TGTGCCAGCAGCCCAGGGACAGGGACTGGAAACACCATATATTTT
-	TRBV29-1	-	TRBJ2-1	CSVRQRKGNNEQFF	TGCAGCGTGAGACAAAGGAAAGGTAACAATGAGCAGTTCTTC
-	TRBV5-1	-	TRBJ2-7	CASSSDGAWGEQYF	TGCGCCAGCAGCTCTGACGGCGCTTGGGGCGAGCAGTACTTC
-	TRBV5-5	-	TRBJ1-4	CASSLSVLRALSEKLFF	TGTGCCAGCAGCTTGTCCGTCCTCCGTGCTCTGAGTGAAAAACTGTTTTTT
-	TRBV15	-	TRBJ1-4	CATSKARVLRTNEKLFF	TGTGCCACCAGCAAAGCGCGGGTCCTTAGAACTAATGAAAAACTGTTTTTT
-	TRBV7-9	TRBD1	TRBJ1-3	CASSRRQGNENTIYF	TGTGCCAGCAGCCGTAGACAGGGGAATGAAAACACCATATATTTT
-	TRBV18	-	TRBJ1-1	CASSPILGGLGEAFF	TGTGCCAGCTCACCGATCCTGGGGGGGCTTGGTGAAGCTTTCTTT
-	TRBV9	-	TRBJ2-7	CASSGPSYEQYF	TGTGCCAGCAGCGGCCCTTCCTACGAGCAGTACTTC
-	TRBV2	TRBD1	TRBJ1-3	CASRGQGSGNTIYF	TGTGCCAGCAGGGGACAGGGCTCTGGAAACACCATATATTTT
-	TRBV27	-	TRBJ2-5	CASSSRSWETQYF	TGTGCCAGCAGTTCACGAAGTTGGGAGACCCAGTACTTC
few	TRBV30	TRBD1	TRBJ1-1	CAWSARGWNTEAFF	TGTGCCTGGAGTGCCAGGGGGTGGAACACTGAAGCTTTCTTT
-	TRBV29-1	TRBD1	TRBJ2-2	CSVEETGTGGEGKTGELFF	TGCAGCGTTGAAGAAACCGGGACAGGGGGCGAGGGTAAAACCGGGGAGCTGTTTTTT
-	TRBV12-5	-	TRBJ2-3	CASGLPRGEPSTDTQYF	TGTGCTAGTGGTTTGCCTCGGGGTGAACCTAGCACAGATACGCAGTATTTT
-	TRBV11-2	TRBD2	TRBJ2-7	CASSRGLAGSGMYEQYF	TGTGCCAGCAGCCGGGGACTAGCGGGGTCCGGTATGTACGAGCAGTACTTC
-	TRBV6-5	-	TRBJ1-1	CASSIQVVGTEAFF	TGTGCCAGCAGTATTCAGGTGGTTGGGACTGAAGCTTTCTTT
once	TRBV4-3	-	TRBJ1-1	CASSQGTGWGNTEAFF	TGCGCCAGCAGCCAAGGCACAGGGTGGGGGAACACTGAAGCTTTCTTT
-	TRBV27	-	TRBJ2-7	CASSQLGTYYEQYF	TGTGCCAGCTCCCAACTCGGAACTTACTACGAGCAGTACTTC
once	TRBV7-8	-	TRBJ2-3	CASSLEGLPITADTQYF	TGTGCCAGCAGCTTAGAAGGCCTCCCTATTACGGCAGATACGCAGTATTTT
-	TRBV6-5	TRBD1	TRBJ1-1	CASRNRGMNTEAFF	TGTGCCAGCAGAAACAGGGGCATGAACACTGAAGCTTTCTTT
-	TRBV19	-	TRBJ2-3	CASSMGASSTDTQYF	TGTGCCAGTAGTATGGGGGCTTCTAGCACAGATACGCAGTATTTT
once	TRBV19	TRBD2	TRBJ2-7	CASSIDSGTSYYEQYF	TGTGCCAGTAGTATAGACTCCGGGACTAGCTACTACGAGCAGTACTTC
-	TRBV18	-	TRBJ2-1	CASSPGPPGYNEQFF	TGTGCCAGCTCACCCGGCCCCCCTGGCTACAATGAGCAGTTCTTC
once	TRBV7-9	TRBD1	TRBJ2-5	CASSLPPDRSSETQYF	TGTGCCAGCAGCTTACCCCCGGACAGGTCTTCGGAGACCCAGTACTTC
-	TRBV28	-	TRBJ2-1	CASSTTLLIYNEQFF	TGTGCCAGCAGTACGACTCTCTTAATTTACAATGAGCAGTTCTTC
-	TRBV5-5	-	TRBJ2-7	CASSLPGSRSYEQYF	TGTGCCAGCAGCTTACCGGGCTCCCGGTCCTACGAGCAGTACTTC
-	TRBV9	TRBD2	TRBJ2-3	CASSVTGGSDTQYF	TGTGCCAGCAGCGTAACGGGAGGGTCAGATACGCAGTATTTT
once	TRBV6-5	-	TRBJ2-2	CASSYSEGAYTGELFF	TGTGCCAGCAGTTACTCGGAGGGGGCATACACCGGGGAGCTGTTTTTT
-	TRBV19	-	TRBJ1-2	CASSIPGIGYTF	TGTGCCAGTAGTATACCAGGGATCGGCTACACCTTC
-	TRBV7-9	TRBD2	TRBJ2-1	CASSLMSGRLDEQFF	TGTGCCAGCAGCTTAATGAGCGGGAGGTTGGATGAGCAGTTCTTC
-	TRBV6-5	-	TRBJ2-7	CASSLPGEQYF	TGTGCCAGCAGTCTCCCCGGGGAGCAGTACTTC
-	TRBV27	TRBD2	TRBJ2-7	CASSFGGASEQYF	TGTGCCAGCAGTTTCGGGGGGGCGAGCGAGCAGTACTTC
-	TRBV14	-	TRBJ2-1	CASSPGESRRSPNEQFF	TGTGCCAGCAGCCCAGGCGAGTCCCGACGTAGTCCCAATGAGCAGTTCTTC
-	TRBV4-3	TRBD2	TRBJ2-1	CASSPGLAVSNEQFF	TGCGCCAGCAGCCCTGGACTAGCGGTATCTAATGAGCAGTTCTTC
-	TRBV27	-	TRBJ2-5	CASSLWPGRAETQYF	TGTGCCAGCAGTTTGTGGCCGGGACGGGCGGAGACCCAGTACTTC
-	TRBV27	TRBD2	TRBJ2-7	CASGRSGGPYEQYF	TGTGCCAGCGGACGGAGCGGGGGTCCCTACGAGCAGTACTTC
-	TRBV25-1	-	TRBJ2-1	CASSESGDNEQFF	TGTGCCAGCAGTGAATCTGGGGACAATGAGCAGTTCTTC
-	TRBV11-2	-	TRBJ2-5	CASSLGWTNQETQYF	TGTGCCAGCAGCTTAGGATGGACAAACCAAGAGACCCAGTACTTC
-	TRBV15	TRBD1	TRBJ2-5	CATSRARDRGFLKTQYF	TGTGCCACCAGCAGAGCCAGGGACAGGGGGTTTTTAAAGACCCAGTACTTC
-	TRBV19	TRBD2	TRBJ2-7	CASSMAGGYEQYF	TGTGCCAGTAGTATGGCGGGAGGCTACGAGCAGTACTTC
-	TRBV14	-	TRBJ1-1	CASSQGVVNTEAFF	TGTGCCAGCAGCCAGGGGGTGGTGAACACTGAAGCTTTCTTT
-	TRBV11-2	-	TRBJ1-2	CASSLEVAYGYTF	TGTGCCAGCAGCTTGGAGGTTGCCTATGGCTACACCTTC
-	TRBV4-1	-	TRBJ2-7	CASSQFFGYEQYF	TGCGCCAGCAGCCAGTTTTTTGGCTACGAGCAGTACTTC
once	TRBV19	TRBD1	TRBJ1-5	CASCPVMTGVSNQPQHF	TGTGCCAGTTGCCCGGTAATGACAGGGGTTAGCAATCAGCCCCAGCATTTT